What follows is one T cell receptor beta chain and its context. Its cognate antigen has yet to be identified. No clone much larger than this one lies a single base away; base qualities are absent. The immunoSEQ Assay, a bias-controlled multiplex PCR, was used to amplify TCRbeta CDR3 regions from genomic DNA. The original methods were these. The number of nucleated cells in each sample was estimated from the amplification of reference gene primers within the assay. Sequence reads were collapsed and filtered to measure the absolute abundance of every unique TCRbeta CDR3 rearrangement. For each sample, productive Simpson clonality was calculated as the square root of Simpson's diversity index across productive rearrangements. What TCRdb holds here is the immuneACCESS table cut down to in-frame rearrangements. Part of the clones is not present; checked against another copy, under half of the missing clones reflect an unresolved V gene, and the others are unexplained. V, J and clone size are taken as reported in that table, and D and trimming were inferred from the DNA itself. The sample profile shows around 450,000 clones; around 89% of them were found once. Clones ranked in the top ten supply 4.3% of the sample.

Measured from the cysteine to the phenylalanine, the CDR3 is 14 residues long. The retained sequence is limited to the CDR3, 42 bases, with the frame set at the first base. From a lookup of the germline V gene, CDR1 and CDR2 are SGHRS and YFSETQ. V lost 2 bases and J lost 1 base; the stretch between them is 10 bases long. The data originate from a study of blood T cell repertoires in COVID-19 (dated by TCRdb to about 2020). In the study overall: Samples from collaborators originated in the United States, Italy and Spain and spanned both the acute and convalescent phases of COVID-19. The repertoires were released in a freely available public database meant as a resource for research on the immune response to SARS-CoV-2. Where HLA class I and class II types were available, the types were taken from metadata supplied by the sample provider, not from assay-based typing. The prospective study material was composed of cDNA or gDNA derived from T cells, B-cell-depleted T cells, or PBMCs. Deeply sampled blood TCRbeta repertoires from subjects exposed to, actively infected with, or recovered from COVID-19 were included in the dataset. The samples were drawn from the first 160 participants of the ongoing ImmuneRACE study and from 1,200 or so subjects provided by 6 global collaborators. Sample metadata almost always included a de-identified subject ID, COVID-19 status, age in years and sex.

The paper as a whole reports these results and caveats: Clinical and demographic metadata were provided uncurated, with the amount varying by source and participant.

Whole blood was collected in K2EDTA tubes by collaborating institutions according to the institutions' own protocols. For TCRbeta analysis, collaborators shipped samples as frozen whole blood, isolated PBMCs, or DNA extracted from either of those sample types. Specimen: peripheral blood. The clonotype originates from a woman in her twenties or thirties with acute or convalescent COVID-19. The chain joins TRBV5-1 to TRBJ2-7; there is no confident call for the D gene. CDR3 sequence: CASSFKDGSYEQYF. The sequenced DNA: TGCGCCAGCAGCTTCAAAGACGGGTCCTACGAGCAGTACTTC.